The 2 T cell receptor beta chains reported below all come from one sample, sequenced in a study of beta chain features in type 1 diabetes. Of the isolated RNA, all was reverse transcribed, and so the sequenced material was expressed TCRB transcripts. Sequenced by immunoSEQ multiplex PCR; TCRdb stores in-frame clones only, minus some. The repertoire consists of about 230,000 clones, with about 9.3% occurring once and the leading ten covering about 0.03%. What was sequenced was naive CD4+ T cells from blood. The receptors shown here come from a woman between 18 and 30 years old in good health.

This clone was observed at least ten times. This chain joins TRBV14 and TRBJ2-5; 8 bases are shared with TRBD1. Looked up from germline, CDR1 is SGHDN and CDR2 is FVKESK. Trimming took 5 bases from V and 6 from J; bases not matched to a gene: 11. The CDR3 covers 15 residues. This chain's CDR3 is CASSLNTGQGKTQYF. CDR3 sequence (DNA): TGTGCCAGCAGCTTAAACACTGGACAGGGAAAGACCCAGTACTTC.

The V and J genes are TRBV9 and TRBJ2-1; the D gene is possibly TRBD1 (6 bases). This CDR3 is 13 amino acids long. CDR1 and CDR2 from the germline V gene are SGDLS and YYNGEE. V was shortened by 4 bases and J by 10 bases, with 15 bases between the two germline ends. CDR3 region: CASSFTPGQEQFF. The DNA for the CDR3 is TGTGCCAGCAGCTTTACTCCGGGACAAGAGCAGTTCTTC.